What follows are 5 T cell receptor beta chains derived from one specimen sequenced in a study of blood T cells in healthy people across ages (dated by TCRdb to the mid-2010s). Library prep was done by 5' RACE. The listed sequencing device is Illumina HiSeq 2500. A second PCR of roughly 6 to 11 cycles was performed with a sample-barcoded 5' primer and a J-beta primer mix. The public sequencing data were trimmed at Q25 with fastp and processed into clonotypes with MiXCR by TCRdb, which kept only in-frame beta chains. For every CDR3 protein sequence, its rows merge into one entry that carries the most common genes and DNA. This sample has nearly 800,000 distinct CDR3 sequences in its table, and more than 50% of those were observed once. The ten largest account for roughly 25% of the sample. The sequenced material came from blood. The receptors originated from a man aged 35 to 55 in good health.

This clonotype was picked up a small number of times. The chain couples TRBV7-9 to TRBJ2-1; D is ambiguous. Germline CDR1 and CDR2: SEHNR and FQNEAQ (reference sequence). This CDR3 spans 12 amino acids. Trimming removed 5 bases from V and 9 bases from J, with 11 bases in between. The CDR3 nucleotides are TGTGCCAGCAGCGTCACCTGGGGTGAGCAGTTCTTC. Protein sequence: CASSVTWGEQFF.

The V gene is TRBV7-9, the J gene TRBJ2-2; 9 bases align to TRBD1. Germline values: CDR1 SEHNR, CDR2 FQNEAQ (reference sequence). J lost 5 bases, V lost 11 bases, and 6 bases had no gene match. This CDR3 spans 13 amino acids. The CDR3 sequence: CAGGTGSTGELFF. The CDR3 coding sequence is TGTGCCGGCGGGACAGGGTCTACCGGGGAGCTGTTTTTT.

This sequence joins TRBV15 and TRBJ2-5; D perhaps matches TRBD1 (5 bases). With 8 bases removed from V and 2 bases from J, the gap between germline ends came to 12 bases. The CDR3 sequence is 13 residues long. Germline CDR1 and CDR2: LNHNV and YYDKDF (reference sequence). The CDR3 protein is CATRIGAQETQYF. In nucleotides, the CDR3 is TGTGCCACCCGGATAGGGGCTCAAGAGACCCAGTACTTC.

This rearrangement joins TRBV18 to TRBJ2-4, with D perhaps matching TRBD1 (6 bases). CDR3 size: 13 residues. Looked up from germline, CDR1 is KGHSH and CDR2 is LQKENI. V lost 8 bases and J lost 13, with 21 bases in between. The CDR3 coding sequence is TGTGCCAGCGCAGCTGGGGGCGCCTATGAGCAGTACTTC. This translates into CASAAGGAYEQYF. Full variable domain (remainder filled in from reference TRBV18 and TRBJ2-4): NAGVMQNPRHLVRRRGQEARLRCSPMKGHSHVYWYRQLPEEGLKFMVYLQKENIIDESGMPKERFSAEFPKEGPSILRIQQVVRGDSAAYFCASAAGGAYEQYFGAGTRLSVL.

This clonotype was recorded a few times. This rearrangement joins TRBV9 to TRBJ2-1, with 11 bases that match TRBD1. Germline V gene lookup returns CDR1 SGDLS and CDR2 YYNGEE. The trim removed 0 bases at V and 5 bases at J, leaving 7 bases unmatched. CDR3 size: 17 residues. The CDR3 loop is CASSVVGTGGIDNEQFF. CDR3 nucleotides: TGTGCCAGCAGCGTAGTCGGGACAGGGGGGATCGACAATGAGCAGTTCTTC. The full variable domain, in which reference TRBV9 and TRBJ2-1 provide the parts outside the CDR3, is DSGVTQTPKHLITATGQRVTLRCSPRSGDLSVYWYQQSLDQGLQFLIQYYNGEERAKGNILERFSAQQFPDLHSELNLSSLELGDSALYFCASSVVGTGGIDNEQFFGPGTRLTVL.